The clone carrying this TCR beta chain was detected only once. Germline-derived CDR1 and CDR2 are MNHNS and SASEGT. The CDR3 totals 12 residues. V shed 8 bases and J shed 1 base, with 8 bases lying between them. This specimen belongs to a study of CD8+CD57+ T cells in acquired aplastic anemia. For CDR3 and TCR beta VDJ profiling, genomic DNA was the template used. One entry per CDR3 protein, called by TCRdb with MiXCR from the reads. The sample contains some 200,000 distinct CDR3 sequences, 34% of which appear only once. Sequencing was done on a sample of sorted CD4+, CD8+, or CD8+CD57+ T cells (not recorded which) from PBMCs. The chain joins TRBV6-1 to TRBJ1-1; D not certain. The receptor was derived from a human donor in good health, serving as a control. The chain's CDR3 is CASSASNTEAFF. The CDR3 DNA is TGTGCCAGCTCGGCCTCGAACACTGAAGCTTTCTTT.